The next 3 T cell receptor beta chains were all read from a single sample in a study of shared clonotypes between healthy human individuals. TCRdb's table, derived via immunoSEQ multiplex PCR, lists solely in-frame clones and lacks some. This table holds fewer than 2.5 million clones, 93% found once. Specimen: naive CD4+ T cells from PBMCs. The subset is: CD45RA+ positively selected. Receptors were obtained from a man aged 18 to 29 in good health. Some clones in this sample may be carry-over from other donors' samples.

The rearrangement joins TRBV4-3 to TRBJ1-4, with 7 bases matching TRBD1. Trimming took 4 bases from V and 5 from J; bases not matched to a gene: 7. The CDR3 extends over 15 amino acids. Germline assignment: CDR1 LGHNA and CDR2 YSLEER. CDR3 DNA sequence: TGCGCCAGCAGCCTTATAGGGGGCCCCAATGAAAAACTGTTTTTT. It specifies CASSLIGGPNEKLFF.

The V call is TRBV5-6, the J call TRBJ2-1; perhaps TRBD2 as D (8 bases). The germline V and J ends were trimmed by 3 bases and 4 bases, with 17 bases remaining between them. This CDR3 is 16 amino acids long. CDR1 and CDR2 (germline): SGHDT, YYEEEE. CDR3 nucleotides: TGTGCCAGCAGCTACCTACAGGGGACTAGGTACAATGAGCAGTTCTTC. Translation: CASSYLQGTRYNEQFF.

The gene calls are TRBV6-5 and TRBJ2-7; 10 bases match TRBD1. In germline, CDR1 is MNHEY, CDR2 SVGAGI. Losses at the gene ends were 0 bases for V and 5 bases for J; bases not matched to a gene: 1. The CDR3 extends over 14 amino acids. The CDR3 coding sequence is TGTGCCAGCAGTTACTCCGGGACAGGGGACGAGCAGTACTTC. Translating it yields CASSYSGTGDEQYF.